This T cell receptor (beta chain) was recorded in a study of blood T cell repertoires in COVID-19 (dated by TCRdb to 2018 to 2020). Concerning the study at large: The collaborator samples originated in the United States, Italy and Spain and spanned the acute and convalescent phases of COVID-19. The samples were drawn from the first 160 participants of the ongoing ImmuneRACE study and from about 1,200 subjects provided by 6 global collaborators. Sample metadata almost always included a de-identified subject ID, COVID-19 status, age in years and sex. Where available, HLA class I and class II types were obtained from metadata supplied by the sample provider rather than from assay-based typing. The repertoires were made available in a free public database intended to serve as a resource for research on the immune response to SARS-CoV-2. Subjects who had been exposed to COVID-19, were actively infected with it, or had recovered from it provided the deeply sampled blood TCRbeta repertoires that made up the dataset. The prospective study material was composed of cDNA or gDNA derived from T cells, B-cell-depleted T cells, or PBMCs.

The collaborating institutions used their own protocols to collect whole blood in K2EDTA tubes. For TCRbeta analysis, collaborators shipped samples as frozen whole blood, isolated PBMCs, or DNA extracted from either of those sample types. Counted from cysteine to phenylalanine, this CDR3 has 15 amino acids. The read is trimmed to its CDR3 DNA, 45 bases read in frame from base 1. The germline V end is reduced by 2 bases and the J end by 5 bases; junction bases left unmatched: 8. CDR1 and CDR2 are drawn from the germline V gene: SGHTA, FQGNSA. This clone was seen only a few times. The target of this receptor is not known. No base quality information exists; no much larger clone differs at one position. The immunoSEQ Assay, a bias-controlled multiplex PCR, was used to amplify TCRbeta CDR3 regions from genomic DNA. In the paper's pipeline: The number of nucleated cells in each sample was estimated from the amplification of reference gene primers within the assay. Sequence reads were collapsed and filtered to measure the absolute abundance of every unique TCRbeta CDR3 rearrangement. For each sample, productive Simpson clonality was calculated by taking the square root of Simpson's diversity index across productive rearrangements. The clones in this table, taken by TCRdb from immuneACCESS, are in-frame only. Not every clone is retained; where verified, under half of the shortfall comes from an unresolved V gene, and the cause of the rest is unknown. Clonal size and the V and J genes are those of that table, whereas D and trimming came from the DNA. The sample table records a few hundred thousand clones; around 90% of these occur just once. The ten biggest clones cover about 2.3% of the sample.

General conclusions and limits of the study: Clinical and demographic metadata were provided uncurated, with the amount varying by source and participant.

The chain links TRBV7-2 with TRBJ1-1; 7 bases in the junction line up with TRBD1. The sequenced sample was peripheral blood. The TCR comes from a young man with active or convalescent COVID-19. The CDR3 protein sequence reads: CASSLPRDRETEAFF. The nucleotide sequence reads TGTGCCAGCAGCTTACCTCGGGACAGAGAGACTGAAGCTTTCTTT.